This T cell receptor (beta chain) was sequenced in a study of cytomegalovirus exposure and HLA in healthy donors. On the study more broadly: A preliminary data release comprised roughly 80 million unique TCRs obtained from HLA-typed donors.

With regard to this clone: Its antigen is unidentified.

The V gene lost 3 bases and the J gene lost 4 bases, with 17 bases spanning the gap. Germline-derived CDR1 and CDR2 are SGHRS and YFSETQ. The CDR3 spans 16 residues. A multiplex PCR was run with 60 Vbeta primers and 13 Jbeta primers. Sequenced by immunoSEQ multiplex PCR; TCRdb stores in-frame clones only, minus some. The sample has some 60,000 clones, around 81% seen once. Regarding the study as a whole: Later analysis placed DRB1 highest and HLA-C lowest in TCR association rates, which differed by HLA locus. Most of the CMV-associated TCR beta chains (in a later analysis) appeared to be HLA-restricted. Using a false discovery rate of 0.05, a later analysis showed that 16,000 or so TCR beta sequences were associated with HLA alleles.

Material: PBMCs. This sequence was found in a male donor in good health and CMV-seronegative. The V and J genes are TRBV5-1 and TRBJ2-1, with D possibly matching TRBD2 (6 bases). The CDR3 DNA sequence: TGCGCCAGCAGCTCCTCTACTAGCCTGGGGTACAATGAGCAGTTCTTC. Its translation: CASSSSTSLGYNEQFF.